This entry describes one T cell receptor (beta chain). As yet, its antigen is unknown. Each sample had roughly 10^5 TCR templates assayed. Here immunoSEQ multiplex PCR was the method, and the copy in TCRdb shows in-frame clones only, minus some. The sample has about 26,000 clones, around 84% seen once. This specimen belongs to a study of siplizumab effects on memory and regulatory T cells. Whole-study findings and limits: Proliferating CD4+ or CD8+ clones, roughly 80-97% of them, lacked an assignable naive or memory phenotype. It seemed that naive T cells were more diverse than memory cells and were major contributors to the alloresponse. Alloreactive sequences whose origin lay in unstimulated CD4+ memory cells were significantly reduced by siplizumab.

Trimming cost V 8 bases and J 6 bases, with 10 bases left between them. Looked up from germline, CDR1 is SNHLY and CDR2 is FYNNEI. This CDR3 comprises 11 residues. The specimen sequenced was memory CD4+ T cells sorted from blood. This TCR was sampled from a human donor in good health. V and J are TRBV2 and TRBJ1-2; D not resolved. The CDR3 loop reads CASSGRHGYTF. The CDR3 DNA sequence: TGTGCCAGCTCGGGCAGACATGGCTACACCTTC.